The text below deals with one TCR beta chain. This entry is derived from a study of blood T cell repertoires in COVID-19. As processed by the authors: It was from reference gene primer amplification that nucleated cell counts were estimated. Clones were read by immunoSEQ multiplex PCR, and TCRdb kept only the in-frame ones, dropping some. D and trimming come from the DNA, and the V and J calls and clone size come from that table. The sample includes over 450,000 clones, 85% to 90% of them seen just once. The CDR3 loop spans 15 amino acids. Looked up from germline, CDR1 is ENHRY and CDR2 is SYGVKD. Trimming stripped 6 bases from V and 3 bases from J, with 18 bases between.

The chain employs TRBV10-3 and TRBJ2-7; possible D gene TRBD2, 6 bases. This TCR was recovered from a woman aged 50 to 60 with COVID-19, enrolled during active disease. Sequencing was done on a sample of peripheral blood. The chain's CDR3 is CAIRRTDRDFYEQYF. The CDR3 bases are TGTGCCATCAGGCGAACGGACCGGGACTTCTACGAGCAGTACTTC.